This paragraph reports one T cell receptor (beta chain). The data are from a study of CD8+ T cells in alopecia areata. V lost 3 bases and J lost 5, with 11 bases in between. CDR3 length equals 12 residues. In germline, CDR1 is GTSNPN, CDR2 SVGIG (reference sequence). RNA was isolated and reverse transcribed to cDNA, the sequencing template. The table came from immunoSEQ multiplex PCR; TCRdb's copy has only in-frame clones and leaves some out. The data show more than 85,000 clones, roughly 47% seen once. Material: CD4+ T cells sorted from blood. The TCR sequence derives from a human donor with alopecia areata. The chain links TRBV30 to TRBJ2-7; D may be TRBD2 (5 bases). CDR3 sequence: CAWRSSGHEQYF. CDR3 DNA sequence: TGTGCCTGGAGGTCCAGCGGACACGAGCAGTACTTC.